The 31 T cell receptor beta chains listed next were all sequenced from one sample in a study of Graves' ophthalmopathy and Graves' hyperthyroidism. For repertoire sequencing, the TCR beta CDR3 regions were amplified from RNA transcripts. First-round RT-PCR used HTBI primers; second-round multiplex PCR followed. TCRdb reprocessed the multiplex PCR reads via MiXCR and lists one record per CDR3 protein. The table includes 200,000 to 300,000 distinct CDR3 sequences, 45% detected once. Source material: peripheral blood. Receptor source: an adult man with Graves' ophthalmopathy.

This sequence joins TRBV20-1 and TRBJ1-2, with TRBD1 as a possible D gene (5 bases). The germline gives CDR1 DFQATT, CDR2 SNEGSKA (reference sequence). This CDR3 has 12 amino acids. Trimming cost V 4 bases and J 8 bases, with 14 bases left between them. The CDR3 coding sequence is TGCAGTGCTAATCGGGGGTTGGAAGGCTACACCTTC. Translation gives CSANRGLEGYTF.

The rearrangement links TRBV20-1 to TRBJ1-4, with D uncertain. The CDR3 is made up of 14 amino acids. The germline CDR1 and CDR2 sequences are DFQATT and SNEGSKA (reference sequence). CDR3: CMPGPGTTNEKLFF. DNA for the CDR3: TGCATGCCCGGGCCCGGGACAACTAATGAAAAACTGTTTTTT.

J is TRBJ2-2 and V is TRBV29-1; either TRBD1 or TRBD2 may fit D (6 bases each). The V end lost 4 bases, the J end lost 8 bases, and 17 bases lay between the germline ends. Germline V gives CDR1 SQVTM, CDR2 ANQGSEA. CDR3 length: 14 residues. The CDR3 region is CSVGGDTGGGELFF. DNA for the CDR3: TGCAGCGTTGGGGGGGACACTGGAGGTGGGGAGCTGTTTTTT.

The chain couples TRBV7-2 to TRBJ1-3, with unresolved D. Germline V gene lookup returns CDR1 SGHTA and CDR2 FQGNSA. The CDR3 length is 15 residues. With 1 base removed from V and 1 base from J, the gap between germline ends came to 8 bases. The CDR3 nucleotides read TGTGCCAGCAGCTTAGGCGGGGAATCTGGAAACACCATATATTTT. Encoded protein: CASSLGGESGNTIYF.

The genes are TRBV5-1 and TRBJ1-2; TRBD1 matches 7 bases. The V gene's germline CDR1 is SGHRS and CDR2 YFSETQ. The ends lost 2 bases at V and 6 bases at J; junction bases unmatched: 4. The CDR3 is 13 amino acids. The DNA of the CDR3 is TGCGCCAGCAGCTTACAGGGGACGGATGGCTACACCTTC. Protein product: CASSLQGTDGYTF.

There are a few counts of this clonotype. The rearrangement links TRBV2 to TRBJ2-2; D possibly corresponds to TRBD1 (5 bases). The germline CDR1 and CDR2 sequences are SNHLY and FYNNEI. Between the trimmed V and J ends, which lost 2 bases and 5 bases, there was a span of 9 bases. CDR3 length equals 14 residues. DNA of the CDR3: TGTGCCAGCAGTGAACAGGGCAATACCGGGGAGCTGTTTTTT. It specifies CASSEQGNTGELFF.

CDR3 DNA: TGTGCCAGCAGCTTAGGGCTCCGAGAGACCCAGTACTTC. Translation gives CASSLGLRETQYF. The chain recombines TRBV7-3 with TRBJ2-5; D remains unclear. Trimming left V 2 bases short and J 4 bases short, with 8 bases between. The CDR3 is 13 residues long. Germline V gene sequence: CDR1 SGHTA, CDR2 FQGTGA.

This clonotype was seen a handful of times. This sequence joins TRBV10-3 and TRBJ2-7; 10 bases are a match to TRBD2. V lost 4 bases to trimming and J lost 0 bases; unmatched junction nucleotides: 6. CDR3 size: 16 residues. Germline V gene sequence: CDR1 ENHRY, CDR2 SYGVKD. This CDR3 is CAISVGTSANSYEQYF. CDR3 DNA sequence: TGTGCCATCAGTGTTGGGACTAGCGCGAACTCCTACGAGCAGTACTTC.

A few counts support this clonotype. The chain joins TRBV2 to TRBJ1-5, with D maybe TRBD1 (5 bases). The CDR3 length is 14 residues. Trimming took off 5 bases at V and 0 bases at J, with 8 bases between the two ends. CDR1 is SNHLY, CDR2 FYNNEI, per germline. CDR3 nucleotide sequence: TGTGCCAGCAGTTCCCAGGGTAGCAATCAGCCCCAGCATTTT. Translated: CASSSQGSNQPQHF.

This clonotype has just a few counts. The chain has TRBV20-1 and TRBJ1-4, with 9 bases aligning to TRBD1. This CDR3 has 15 residues. Germline CDR1 reads DFQATT; CDR2 reads SNEGSKA (reference sequence). V lost 5 bases to trimming and J lost 7 bases; unmatched junction nucleotides: 11. CDR3 sequence (DNA): TGCAGTGCTTTCGCCGGGACAGGGTCTGGTGAAAAACTGTTTTTT. This sequence encodes CSAFAGTGSGEKLFF.

Concerning this clonotype itself: A much larger clone is a single base away; this may be a read error. V gene TRBV2 combines with J gene TRBJ2-5; no firm D call. V lost 4 bases and J 5 bases, leaving 14 bases between the germline ends. CDR1 and CDR2 (germline): SNHLY, FYNNEI. CDR3 length: 14 amino acids. DNA for the CDR3: TGTGCCAGCAGTGTGTTGGGGTCTGGGGAGACCCAGTACTTC. Amino acid sequence: CASSVLGSGETQYF.

The table lists this clonotype with a few counts. The rearrangement links TRBV2 to TRBJ1-4; a weak D match, TRBD1 (5 bases). CDR1 SNHLY and CDR2 FYNNEI come from the germline V gene. This CDR3 has 15 residues. The V end lost 6 bases, the J end lost 8 bases, and 19 bases lay between the germline ends. The CDR3 sequence: CASRYRKGRSEKLFF. CDR3 nucleotide sequence: TGTGCCAGCAGATACAGGAAAGGACGTAGCGAAAAACTGTTTTTT.

This rearrangement joins TRBV29-1 to TRBJ2-7; unclear D gene. V was cut by 0 bases and J by 7 bases, with 7 bases left in between. Germline CDR1 reads SQVTM; CDR2 reads ANQGSEA. There are 11 residues in the CDR3. CDR3 residues: CSVEDRTEQYF. The CDR3 DNA is TGCAGCGTTGAAGATCGAACGGAGCAGTACTTC.

CDR3 residues: CASSLAWVTGNQPQHF. The CDR3 coding sequence is TGTGCCAGCAGTTTAGCTTGGGTTACGGGGAATCAGCCCCAGCATTTT. The chain employs TRBV12-3 or TRBV12-4 and TRBJ1-5; D is unclear. The CDR3 has 16 amino acids. Trimming took 0 bases from V and 4 from J, leaving 13 bases between them.

This clonotype was detected a few times. This sequence joins TRBV12-3 or TRBV12-4 and TRBJ2-7; 10 bases agree with TRBD2. V shed 6 bases and J 2 bases; nucleotides not matched to a gene: 7. The CDR3 spans 15 residues. CDR3 sequence reads: CASSIGTSGAYEQYF. CDR3 DNA: TGTGCCAGCAGCATAGGCACTAGCGGGGCCTACGAGCAGTACTTC.

Many counts were recorded for this clonotype. This rearrangement joins TRBV7-8 to TRBJ2-5; possibly TRBD2 for D (5 bases). The CDR3 has 13 amino acids. CDR1 and CDR2 (germline): SGHVS, FQNEAQ. The V and J ends lost 1 base and 12 bases respectively, with 15 bases between them. The CDR3 coding sequence is TGTGCCAGCAGCTTAGAGCCCAGCGGCCTGAAGTACTTC. Translating it yields CASSLEPSGLKYF.

Turning to this clonotype: A read error may be the cause here, since a much bigger clone is one base away. This chain joins TRBV10-3 and TRBJ1-2; 9 bases line up with TRBD1. From germline, CDR1 is ENHRY and CDR2 SYGVKD. V dropped 8 bases and J dropped 5; count of bases not matched to a gene: 6. There are 13 residues in the CDR3. CDR3 in amino acids: CAIGDRANYGYTF. In DNA, the CDR3 is TGTGCCATCGGGGACAGGGCGAATTATGGCTACACCTTC.

In its sample, this clonotype was seen a few times. The V and J genes are TRBV12-3 or TRBV12-4 and TRBJ2-7; tentatively, D is TRBD1 (6 bases). The CDR3 runs to 15 residues. V was shortened by 2 bases and J by 2 bases, with 13 bases between the two germline ends. The CDR3 DNA is TGTGCCAGCAGTTTATCAGGGGTACCGCCCTACGAGCAGTACTTC. As protein: CASSLSGVPPYEQYF.

Details on this clonotype: A much larger clone lies one base from this, so it may be a read error. The chain uses TRBV29-1 and TRBJ1-4, with a possible D match to TRBD1 (5 bases). The CDR3 is made up of 15 amino acids. In germline, CDR1 is SQVTM, CDR2 ANQGSEA. CDR3 DNA sequence: TGCAGCGTTGAAGTCTCCGGGACGTCAAAGGGAAAACTGGTTTTT. This translates into CSVEVSGTSKGKLVF.

The CDR3 nucleotides read TGTGCCAGCAGCTTATATTCGTATTTAGAGACCCAGTACTTC. Its translation: CASSLYSYLETQYF. V usage is TRBV7-2 and J usage is TRBJ2-5; no clear D. Trimming cost V 2 bases and J 4 bases, with 11 bases left between them. Germline V gives CDR1 SGHTA, CDR2 FQGNSA. CDR3 length: 14 residues.

This clonotype was recorded many times. The rearrangement links TRBV29-1 to TRBJ2-7; D is undetermined. CDR1 SQVTM and CDR2 ANQGSEA come from the germline V gene. The V and J ends lost 3 bases and 5 bases respectively, with 20 bases between them. The CDR3 extends over 15 amino acids. The CDR3 coding sequence is TGCAGCGTTGAGGGAACGACATCCCTACCCGACGAGCAGTACTTC. Translating it yields CSVEGTTSLPDEQYF.

V is TRBV19 and J is TRBJ1-1; TRBD1 is a possible D gene (6 bases). V was shortened by 4 bases and J by 4 bases, with 13 bases between the two germline ends. The germline CDR1 and CDR2 sequences are LNHDA and SQIVND (reference sequence). The CDR3 runs to 14 residues. CDR3 DNA: TGTGCCAGTAGTAGTGCCGGGGGCAGCACTGAAGCTTTCTTT. This encodes CASSSAGGSTEAFF.

The V call is TRBV7-9, the J call TRBJ2-7, with 9 bases aligning to TRBD1. The V gene end was trimmed by 5 bases and the J gene end by 11 bases; junction bases not matched to a gene: 13. The CDR3 is 14 amino acids. CDR1 SEHNR and CDR2 FQNEAQ come from the germline V gene (reference sequence). The CDR3 reads CASSLEGQGGSKYF. CDR3 bases: TGTGCCAGCAGCCTAGAGGGACAGGGTGGAAGCAAGTACTTC. The full variable domain, with the rest looked up from reference TRBV7-9 and TRBJ2-7, is DTGVSQNPRHKITKRGQNVTFRCDPISEHNRLYWYRQTLGQGPEFLTYFQNEAQLEKSRLLSDRFSAERPKGSFSTLEIQRTEQGDSAMYLCASSLEGQGGSKYFGPGTRLTVT.

Only a few counts were recorded for this clonotype. The chain recombines TRBV2 with TRBJ2-5; the match to TRBD1 covers 8 bases. CDR3 size: 15 residues. Germline V CDR1 and CDR2: SNHLY, FYNNEI. V gave up 0 bases and J gave up 6 bases; unmatched junction bases: 6. CDR3 bases: TGTGCCAGCAGTGAAGCCCAGGGGGCTTCAAAGACCCAGTACTTC. Protein: CASSEAQGASKTQYF.

With regard to this clonotype: The limits of the CDR3 on the DNA are not certain, so only TCRdb's listed CDR3 is given. The rearrangement links TRBV20-1 to TRBJ2-2. CDR1 and CDR2 (germline): DFQATT, SNEGSKA (reference sequence). The CDR3 numbers 13 amino acids, ends counted. Here the CDR3 reads CSARSLLAGSCFF.

In this sample, this clonotype turned up once. The chain employs TRBV7-6 and TRBJ1-6, with no clear D. The CDR3 is 15 amino acids. Germline CDR1 is SGHVS and CDR2 is FNYEAQ. Trimming pared 6 bases from V and 7 bases from J, leaving 16 bases between. The CDR3, as DNA: TGTGCCAGCAGTTCCACTAGCGGGAGGAATTCACCCCTCCACTTT. It yields the protein CASSSTSGRNSPLHF.

This clonotype was found a few times. V usage is TRBV10-3 and J usage is TRBJ2-7; 7 bases are a match to TRBD1. The end of the DNA fits TRBJ2-1 better, so the J call may be wrong. Germline V gene sequence: CDR1 ENHRY, CDR2 SYGVKD. This CDR3 contains 11 residues. The CDR3 protein is CAISADREQFF. As DNA, the CDR3 is TGTGCCATCAGTGCGGACAGGGAGCAGTTCTTC.

The chain employs TRBV9 and TRBJ1-3; D remains ambiguous. V dropped 4 bases and J dropped 9 bases, with 14 bases sitting between them. Looked up from germline, CDR1 is SGDLS and CDR2 is YYNGEE. The CDR3 runs to 13 residues. Written as DNA, the CDR3 is TGTGCCAGCAGCCTATCGACCAAGGGCACCATATATTTT. Translation gives CASSLSTKGTIYF.

The chain joins TRBV19 to TRBJ1-4; no firm D call. CDR1 is LNHDA, CDR2 SQIVND, per germline (reference sequence). This CDR3 contains 14 residues. Trimming shortened V by 3 bases and J by 3 bases, and 8 bases separated the two germline ends. CDR3 residues: CASSMEGANEKLFF. CDR3 bases: TGTGCCAGTAGTATGGAGGGAGCTAATGAAAAACTGTTTTTT.

DNA of the CDR3: TGTGCCAGCAGCTTGACCGAAGGCTACACCTTC. Amino acids: CASSLTEGYTF. This chain uses TRBV5-8 with TRBJ1-2; D not certain. V was clipped by 1 base and J by 8 bases, with 6 bases between them. Germline V gene sequence: CDR1 SGHTS, CDR2 YDEGEE. This CDR3 has 11 residues. Based on the CDR3 plus reference TRBV5-8 and TRBJ1-2, the full variable domain is EAGVTQSPTHLIKTRGQQATLRCSPISGHTSVYWYQQALGLGLQFLLWYDEGEERNRGNFPPRFSGRQFPNYSSELNVNALELEDSALYLCASSLTEGYTFGSGTRLTVV.

This sequence joins TRBV4-2 and TRBJ1-2; the D gene is possibly TRBD1 (5 bases). Germline lookup yields CDR1 LGHNA and CDR2 YNFKEQ. Trimming removed 1 base at V and 10 bases at J, with 28 bases between. The CDR3 runs to 18 residues. The CDR3 nucleotides are TGTGCCAGCAGCCAAGTGGTTCAGGGAAAGGTTAACCGTCCAGACTACACCTTC. The encoded protein is CASSQVVQGKVNRPDYTF.